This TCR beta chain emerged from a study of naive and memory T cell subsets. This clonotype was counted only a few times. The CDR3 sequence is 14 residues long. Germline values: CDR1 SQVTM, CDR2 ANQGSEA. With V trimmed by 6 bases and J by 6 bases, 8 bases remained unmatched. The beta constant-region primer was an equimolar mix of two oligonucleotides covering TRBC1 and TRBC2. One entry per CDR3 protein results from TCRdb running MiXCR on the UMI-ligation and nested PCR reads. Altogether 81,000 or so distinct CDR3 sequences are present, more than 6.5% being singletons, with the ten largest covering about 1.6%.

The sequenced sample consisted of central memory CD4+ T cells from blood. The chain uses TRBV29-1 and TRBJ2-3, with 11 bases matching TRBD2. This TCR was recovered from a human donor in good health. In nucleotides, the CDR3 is TGCAGCGTCATAGCGGGAGGGCCAGGGGATACGCAGTATTTT. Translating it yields CSVIAGGPGDTQYF.